This TCR beta chain was documented in a study of radiotherapy plus CTLA-4 blockade in lung cancer. Overall study context: Overall, roughly 17% of patients showed an objective response, while 31% attained disease control.

Some clones are missing from TCRdb's copy, which holds only in-frame ones; the method was immunoSEQ multiplex PCR. The sample has about 60,000 clones, around 86% seen once; the top ten hold roughly 4%. The count of this clone is one. Its antigen is undetermined. This sample also contains other DNA sequences that code for the same CDR3. Focal radiation with ipilimumab CTLA-4 blockade was given to patients with chemo-refractory metastatic non-small-cell lung cancer. Study outcomes and limitations: In blood, early T cell clone dynamics reportedly predicted response best, together with interferon-beta. TCR clones of tumor origin grew in blood after radiotherapy plus ipilimumab.

V was shortened by 4 bases and J by 2 bases, with 23 bases between the two germline ends. The CDR3 extends over 18 amino acids. The V gene's germline CDR1 is MGHRA and CDR2 YSYEKL. This sequence joins TRBV4-1 and TRBJ1-2, with D possibly being TRBD1 (5 bases). The sample here was peripheral blood, taken from a patient treated with radiotherapy plus ipilimumab. The sequence came from a human donor with non-small cell lung cancer who had a partial response to radiotherapy plus ipilimumab. CDR3 nucleotide sequence: TGCGCCAGCAGCCTAGGCGGGGACCGGTATGGGTCCAACTATGGCTACACCTTC. The encoded protein is CASSLGGDRYGSNYGYTF.